The clone carrying this T cell receptor beta chain was detected many times. The data belong to a study of human T cells and chemical hapten exposure. Looking at the study overall: The patients were mostly female; they had alopecia areata, totalis or universalis.

Trimming stripped 7 bases from V and 0 bases from J, with 15 bases between. CDR3 length equals 15 residues. Germline V gene data show CDR1 as SGHVS and CDR2 as FQNEAQ. Noted time point: pre-sensitization, week 0. Treatment indicated: therapeutic diphenylcyclopropenone sensitization with weekly scalp DPC. Total RNA was isolated from unfractionated whole blood. As the library was built, unique molecular identifiers were attached to individual cDNA molecules. From the RACE reads, TCRdb called clonotypes with MiXCR, one entry per CDR3 protein. The repertoire consists of about 290,000 distinct CDR3 sequences, with about 7.7% occurring once and the leading ten covering roughly 1.2%.

The chain links TRBV7-8 to TRBJ1-1; D perhaps matches TRBD1 (5 bases). This sequence originates from a man between 18 and 35 years old with alopecia areata. Some clones in this sample may be carry-over from other donors' samples. The source was whole blood, collected in connection with sensitization to the hapten diphenylcyclopropenone (DPC). DNA for the CDR3: TGTGCCAGCACCCAAAGGGGCAGCCTGAACACTGAAGCTTTCTTT. Residues: CASTQRGSLNTEAFF.